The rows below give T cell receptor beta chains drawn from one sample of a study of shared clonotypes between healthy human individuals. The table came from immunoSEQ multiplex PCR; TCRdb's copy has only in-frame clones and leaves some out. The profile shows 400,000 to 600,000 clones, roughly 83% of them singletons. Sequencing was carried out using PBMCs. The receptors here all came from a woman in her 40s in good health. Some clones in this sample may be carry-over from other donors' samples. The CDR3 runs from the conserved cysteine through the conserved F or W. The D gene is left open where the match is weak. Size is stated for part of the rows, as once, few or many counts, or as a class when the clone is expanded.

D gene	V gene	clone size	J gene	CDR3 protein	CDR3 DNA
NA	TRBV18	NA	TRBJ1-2	CASSPPAGTYGYTF	TGTGCCAGCTCACCACCGGCGGGGACCTATGGCTACACCTTC
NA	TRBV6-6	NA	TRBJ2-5	CASSQAGGETQYF	TGTGCCAGCAGCCAAGCAGGGGGGGAGACCCAGTACTTC
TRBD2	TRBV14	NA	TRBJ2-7	CASSWTSGSYEQYF	TGTGCCAGCAGTTGGACTAGCGGGAGTTACGAGCAGTACTTC
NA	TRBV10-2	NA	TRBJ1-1	CASSGVALQKAFF	TGCGCCAGCAGTGGGGTTGCTCTCCAGAAAGCTTTCTTT
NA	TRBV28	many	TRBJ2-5	CASSSRDEGETQYF	TGTGCCAGCAGTTCCCGAGACGAAGGAGAGACCCAGTACTTC
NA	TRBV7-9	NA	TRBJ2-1	CASSLAYNEQFF	TGTGCCAGCAGCTTAGCGTACAATGAGCAGTTCTTC
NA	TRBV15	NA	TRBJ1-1	CATSSHSGALNTEAFF	TGTGCCACCAGCAGCCACTCAGGGGCCCTGAACACTGAAGCTTTCTTT
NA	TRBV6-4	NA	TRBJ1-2	CASFGGAEGIYGYTF	TGTGCCAGCTTCGGAGGGGCGGAGGGAATTTATGGCTACACCTTC
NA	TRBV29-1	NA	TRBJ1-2	CSVDWQRDYGYTF	TGCAGCGTTGATTGGCAGAGAGACTATGGCTACACCTTC
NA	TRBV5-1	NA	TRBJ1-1	CASSLEGNTEAFF	TGCGCCAGCAGCTTGGAGGGGAACACTGAAGCTTTCTTT